These 30 T cell receptor beta chains were sequenced from one sample in a study of blood T cell repertoires in COVID-19. The protocol was immunoSEQ multiplex PCR, while the TCRdb copy is restricted to in-frame clones and leaves out a portion. The table records about 440,000 clones, roughly nine tenths of them present only once. Input material: PBMCs or T cells enriched from blood (not recorded which). The receptors shown here come from a woman aged 18-29 years with acute COVID-19.

This clone was seen only a few times. The DNA of the CDR3 is TGTGCCAGCAGTGCGGCGCGGGAGCGATTCTACGAGCAGTACTTC. Translation: CASSAARERFYEQYF. V usage is TRBV2 and J usage is TRBJ2-7, with 7 bases matching TRBD2. The germline V gene has CDR1 SNHLY and CDR2 FYNNEI. Unmatched junction bases numbered 9, after V lost 4 bases and J lost 3 bases. This CDR3 comprises 15 residues.

The chain recombines TRBV19 with TRBJ1-2; 10 nucleotides line up with TRBD1. CDR1 is LNHDA and CDR2 is SQIVND in the germline V gene (reference sequence). J was trimmed by 2 bases and V by 9 bases; bases with no gene match: 9. The CDR3 has 15 amino acids. CDR3 DNA: TGTGCCAGCAGTCCGGGACAGGGGAGAAACTATGGCTACACCTTC. Protein sequence: CASSPGQGRNYGYTF. Full variable domain (missing parts from reference TRBV19 and TRBJ1-2): DGGITQSPKYLFRKEGQNVTLSCEQNLNHDAMYWYRQDPGQGLRLIYYSQIVNDFQKGDIAEGYSVSREKKESFPLTVTSAQKNPTAFYLCASSPGQGRNYGYTFGSGTRLTVV.

This chain uses TRBV24-1 with TRBJ2-5; 7 bases line up with TRBD1. Trimming at V came to 9 bases and at J to 5 bases, leaving 8 bases not matched to a gene. CDR3 length equals 13 residues. Germline CDR1 reads KGHDR; CDR2 reads SFDVKD. CDR3 amino acids: CATGTGDRETQYF. In DNA form, the CDR3 reads TGTGCCACCGGCACAGGGGATCGCGAGACCCAGTACTTC.

V and J are TRBV9 and TRBJ2-2; a weak D match, TRBD2 (6 bases). The CDR3 sequence is 15 residues long. CDR1 and CDR2 (germline): SGDLS, YYNGEE. V dropped 6 bases and J dropped 1 base, with 13 bases sitting between them. Here the CDR3 reads CASMGGVVNTGELFF. CDR3 DNA sequence: TGTGCCAGCATGGGCGGGGTGGTGAACACCGGGGAGCTGTTTTTT.

This clone was seen just once. The chain recombines TRBV5-1 with TRBJ1-2, with D perhaps TRBD1 (6 bases). Germline V CDR1 and CDR2: SGHRS, YFSETQ. V was shortened by 5 bases and J by 6 bases, with 8 bases between the two germline ends. The CDR3 has 11 residues. The CDR3: CASRQGNGYTF. The CDR3 DNA follows: TGCGCCAGCAGACAGGGCAATGGCTACACCTTC.

This chain connects TRBV19 to TRBJ2-5, with a tentative D call TRBD2 (5 bases). The germline V and J ends were trimmed by 5 bases and 5 bases, with 18 bases remaining between them. Germline loops: CDR1 LNHDA, CDR2 SQIVND (reference sequence). This CDR3 spans 15 amino acids. The CDR3 is CASSSAGVVRETQYF. Written as DNA, the CDR3 is TGTGCCAGTAGTTCGGCCGGGGTGGTACGGGAGACCCAGTACTTC.

The V call is TRBV11-2, the J call TRBJ2-2, with D unclear. This CDR3 spans 12 amino acids. Trimming shortened V by 3 bases and J by 6 bases, and 5 bases separated the two germline ends. In germline, CDR1 is SGHAT, CDR2 FQNNGV. In DNA, the CDR3 is TGTGCCAGCAGCTTGTCTCCCGGGGAGCTGTTTTTT. The encoded protein is CASSLSPGELFF.

The genes are TRBV5-1 and TRBJ2-1; 8 nucleotides match TRBD2. The CDR3 is 16 amino acids. Unmatched junction bases numbered 7, after V lost 2 bases and J lost 3 bases. Germline values: CDR1 SGHRS, CDR2 YFSETQ. The DNA for the CDR3 is TGCGCCAGCAGCTTTAGTAGCGGGGTTAGCTACAATGAGCAGTTCTTC. Encoded protein: CASSFSSGVSYNEQFF.

The chain links TRBV14 to TRBJ2-1; tentatively, D is TRBD2 (5 bases). In germline, CDR1 is SGHDN, CDR2 FVKESK. The CDR3 contains 16 residues. Trimming took off 5 bases at V and 0 bases at J, with 14 bases between the two ends. The CDR3 reads CASSVRMRVSYNEQFF. Here the CDR3 DNA reads TGTGCCAGCAGCGTACGGATGCGGGTCTCCTACAATGAGCAGTTCTTC.

The chain carries TRBV19 and TRBJ1-5, with D unclear. Looked up from germline, CDR1 is LNHDA and CDR2 is SQIVND (reference sequence). Trimming shortened V by 0 bases and J by 3 bases, and 9 bases separated the two germline ends. The CDR3 runs 15 residues. DNA of the CDR3: TGTGCCAGTAGTATAGATCGCAGGTCCAATCAGCCCCAGCATTTT. Translating gives CASSIDRRSNQPQHF.

The chain is built from TRBV6-1 and TRBJ1-5, with 7 nucleotides matching TRBD1. Germline V gene lookup returns CDR1 MNHNS and CDR2 SASEGT. V lost 3 bases and J lost 3; bases outside the gene matches: 5. The CDR3 has 15 amino acids. The CDR3 DNA reads TGTGCCAGCAGTGAGATAGGGACAGACAATCAGCCCCAGCATTTT. This encodes CASSEIGTDNQPQHF.

V usage is TRBV12-3 or TRBV12-4 and J usage is TRBJ2-7, with D perhaps TRBD2 (5 bases). The ends were cut back, 6 bases at V and 3 bases at J, with 12 bases in the middle. The CDR3 totals 13 residues. The CDR3: CASSGGANYEQYF. CDR3 DNA: TGTGCCAGCAGCGGAGGAGCGAACTACGAGCAGTACTTC.

V is TRBV28 and J is TRBJ2-7, with 7 bases that match TRBD1. This CDR3 spans 15 amino acids. Germline CDR1 MDHEN, CDR2 SYDVKM. The J segment lost 3 bases and the V segment lost 6 bases, leaving 11 bases of the junction unmatched. The CDR3, as DNA: TGTGCCAGCAGCCCCGGGACAGCCAGCGACTACGAGCAGTACTTC. Encoded protein: CASSPGTASDYEQYF.

The chain recombines TRBV19 with TRBJ2-6; TRBD1 agrees at 8 bases. The germline gives CDR1 LNHDA, CDR2 SQIVND (reference sequence). V was pared by 5 bases and J by 0 bases, with 9 bases of the junction left unmatched. This CDR3 is built from 18 residues. CDR3 residues: CASSPWTGLLSGANVLTF. CDR3 nucleotide sequence: TGTGCCAGTAGTCCGTGGACAGGGTTACTCTCTGGGGCCAACGTCCTGACTTTC.

This clone turned up a few times. This rearrangement joins TRBV28 to TRBJ2-7; a possible D gene is TRBD2 (5 bases). The length of the CDR3 is 16 residues. The germline V gene has CDR1 MDHEN and CDR2 SYDVKM. The V end lost 4 bases, the J end lost 0 bases, and 16 bases lay between the germline ends. CDR3 region: CASSSNVWRSSYEQYF. Written as DNA, the CDR3 is TGTGCCAGCAGTTCTAATGTCTGGAGGAGCTCCTACGAGCAGTACTTC.

The J gene is TRBJ1-4, the V gene TRBV15; D is possibly TRBD1 (5 bases). The germline gives CDR1 LNHNV, CDR2 YYDKDF (reference sequence). The CDR3 totals 13 residues. The ends were cut back, 2 bases at V and 8 bases at J, with 9 bases in the middle. This CDR3 is CATSRTRGEKLFF. CDR3 DNA sequence: TGTGCCACCAGCAGAACGCGGGGGGAAAAACTGTTTTTT.

This clone was picked up a small number of times. This chain links TRBV5-1 with TRBJ1-5; 7 bases match TRBD1. From germline, CDR1 is SGHRS and CDR2 YFSETQ. The J segment lost 7 bases and the V segment lost 4 bases, leaving 11 bases of the junction unmatched. The CDR3 loop spans 15 amino acids. The CDR3 sequence: CASSQEGTGAQPQHF. CDR3 bases: TGCGCCAGCAGCCAGGAGGGCACAGGGGCACAGCCCCAGCATTTT.

The rearrangement links TRBV2 to TRBJ1-2; the D gene is possibly TRBD1 (5 bases). The germline V gene has CDR1 SNHLY and CDR2 FYNNEI. Trimming took off 8 bases at V and 8 bases at J, with 24 bases between the two ends. The length of the CDR3 is 15 residues. CDR3 in amino acids: CASSFKGYGLFGYTF. DNA for the CDR3: TGTGCCAGCTCTTTCAAGGGGTACGGGTTATTCGGCTACACCTTC. Complete variable domain (other parts from reference TRBV2 and TRBJ1-2): EPEVTQTPSHQVTQMGQEVILRCVPISNHLYFYWYRQILGQKVEFLVSFYNNEISEKSEIFDDQFSVERPDGSNFTLKIRSTKLEDSAMYFCASSFKGYGLFGYTFGSGTRLTVV.

The V and J genes are TRBV14 and TRBJ2-7, with TRBD2 matching over 9 bases. Germline CDR1 is SGHDN and CDR2 is FVKESK. V trimming: 4 bases; J trimming: 5 bases; junction bases outside the gene matches: 9. The CDR3 length is 15 residues. The CDR3 region has the DNA TGTGCCAGCAGCCTAGGGATTAGCGGGAGCGACGAGCAGTACTTC. Its protein product is CASSLGISGSDEQYF.

This clone was seen a single time. In the same sample, other DNA sequences code for this CDR3. The chain combines TRBV29-1 with TRBJ1-3; a possible D gene is TRBD1 (5 bases). This CDR3 is 14 amino acids long. Deletions cut 2 bases from V and 0 bases from J, with 8 bases between. Per the germline V gene, CDR1 is SQVTM and CDR2 is ANQGSEA. DNA for the CDR3: TGCAGCGTTGAACAGGGTTACTCTGGAAACACCATATATTTT. This gives the protein CSVEQGYSGNTIYF.

This chain uses TRBV18 with TRBJ2-3; 9 bases agree with TRBD2. V shed 5 bases, J shed 1 base, and the junction held 4 bases outside the gene matches. The CDR3 runs to 15 residues. Germline-derived CDR1 and CDR2 are KGHSH and LQKENI. The CDR3 DNA is TGTGCCAGCTCAAGTAAGCGGGGGGGCACAGATACGCAGTATTTT. This sequence encodes CASSSKRGGTDTQYF. The full variable domain, its missing parts supplied by reference TRBV18 and TRBJ2-3, is NAGVMQNPRHLVRRRGQEARLRCSPMKGHSHVYWYRQLPEEGLKFMVYLQKENIIDESGMPKERFSAEFPKEGPSILRIQQVVRGDSAAYFCASSSKRGGTDTQYFGPGTRLTVL.

The chain carries TRBV19 and TRBJ2-7; D unresolved. V shed 3 bases and J shed 0 bases, with 12 bases lying between them. Germline V lookup: CDR1 LNHDA, CDR2 SQIVND (reference sequence). The CDR3 spans 15 residues. DNA for the CDR3: TGTGCCAGTAGTATTACAACCGCTCCCTCCTACGAGCAGTACTTC. Translation: CASSITTAPSYEQYF.

This rearrangement joins TRBV28 to TRBJ2-7, with unresolved D. Trimming pared 6 bases from V and 0 bases from J, leaving 12 bases between. This CDR3 spans 14 amino acids. Germline V gene lookup returns CDR1 MDHEN and CDR2 SYDVKM. The CDR3 nucleotides read TGTGCCAGCAGACAGATGTCAAGCTCCTACGAGCAGTACTTC. It yields the protein CASRQMSSSYEQYF.

The rearrangement links TRBV12-5 to TRBJ2-5; D unclear. The CDR3 runs 12 residues. V lost 2 bases and J lost 3, with 4 bases in between. Germline assignment: CDR1 LGHNT and CDR2 FRNRAP. The CDR3 DNA reads TGTGCTAGTGGTTTGACAGAAGAGACCCAGTACTTC. Translating it yields CASGLTEETQYF.

The V call is TRBV2, the J call TRBJ1-2; D might be TRBD1 (5 bases). Trimming took 9 bases from V and 4 from J, leaving 24 bases between them. This CDR3 is built from 16 residues. Germline CDR1 and CDR2: SNHLY and FYNNEI. The CDR3 region is CASRRAEARARYGYTF. CDR3 DNA: TGTGCCAGTCGCCGCGCGGAAGCCAGGGCCCGCTATGGCTACACCTTC.

The chain links TRBV12-3 or TRBV12-4 to TRBJ1-3; tentatively, D is TRBD1 (5 bases). The CDR3 is made up of 13 amino acids. Deletions cut 2 bases from V and 4 bases from J, with 6 bases between. The CDR3 is CASSLNRGNTIYF. In DNA form, the CDR3 reads TGTGCCAGCAGTTTAAACAGGGGAAACACCATATATTTT.

This clone was found once. The V and J genes are TRBV5-4 and TRBJ2-5; 9 bases line up with TRBD1. The CDR3 length is 16 residues. Germline CDR1 reads SGHNT; CDR2 reads YYREEE (reference sequence). Trimming took 5 bases from V and 5 from J; bases not matched to a gene: 13. CDR3 bases: TGTGCCAGCAGTTTAGACAGGGGGGACCGTGGGGAGACCCAGTACTTC. It specifies CASSLDRGDRGETQYF.

The chain recombines TRBV5-6 with TRBJ2-7; 8 positions match TRBD1. Unmatched junction bases numbered 5, after V lost 3 bases and J lost 3 bases. The CDR3 is made up of 14 amino acids. Germline CDR1 and CDR2: SGHDT and YYEEEE. Here the CDR3 reads CASSWGQEIYEQYF. As DNA, the CDR3 is TGTGCCAGCAGCTGGGGACAGGAGATCTACGAGCAGTACTTC.

The chain uses TRBV28 and TRBJ2-7; the D is unclear. There are 12 residues in the CDR3. Trimming took off 4 bases at V and 3 bases at J, with 7 bases between the two ends. Germline V lookup: CDR1 MDHEN, CDR2 SYDVKM. The CDR3 sequence: CASSSSLYEQYF. CDR3 sequence (DNA): TGTGCCAGCAGTTCAAGCCTCTACGAGCAGTACTTC.

The V and J genes are TRBV11-2 and TRBJ1-4, with TRBD1 identical over 9 bases. The CDR3 runs to 14 residues. Germline V gene data show CDR1 as SGHAT and CDR2 as FQNNGV. Trimming took 3 bases from V and 9 from J; bases not matched to a gene: 5. This CDR3 reads CASSFSGQGQKLFF. CDR3 sequence (DNA): TGTGCCAGCAGCTTCTCGGGACAGGGTCAAAAACTGTTTTTT.